A single sample is the source of the 9 T cell receptor beta chains below, sequenced in a study of cytomegalovirus exposure and HLA in healthy donors (dated 2017 in TCRdb). Libraries were built with the immunoSEQ multiplex PCR assay. For the multiplex PCR, a mixture combining 60 forward primers for TCR Vbeta segments and 13 reverse primers for TCR Jbeta segments was used. In its TCRdb copy, this immuneACCESS table keeps in-frame sequences only and misses some clones. Where compared with another copy, unresolved V genes explain less than half of these, and the others have no known cause. This sample gives roughly 170,000 clones in total; around 80% of them show up just once. The ten largest clonotypes hold 4.5% of the sample. Material for sequencing was PBMCs. The receptors derive from a woman between 50 and 59 years old in good health and CMV-seropositive.

The genes are TRBV5-1 and TRBJ2-2; TRBD1 aligns across 9 bases. The length of the CDR3 is 15 residues. Germline V gives CDR1 SGHRS, CDR2 YFSETQ. After removal of 1 base from V and 7 bases from J, the junction contained 5 bases not matched to a gene. The CDR3 loop reads CASSLRQGVGGELFF. The CDR3 DNA sequence: TGCGCCAGCAGCTTGAGACAGGGGGTCGGCGGGGAGCTGTTTTTT.

The V gene is TRBV10-3, the J gene TRBJ1-1, with D possibly matching TRBD1 (6 bases). Trimming left V 2 bases short and J 1 base short, with 11 bases between. There are 15 residues in the CDR3. Germline CDR1 ENHRY, CDR2 SYGVKD. The CDR3 bases are TGTGCCATCAGTGAGGCAATACAGGGGAACACTGAAGCTTTCTTT. This codes for CAISEAIQGNTEAFF.

This CDR3 is CASSVEPGLAGAPYNEQFF. For the CDR3, the DNA is TGTGCCAGCAGCGTAGAGCCGGGACTAGCGGGAGCCCCCTACAATGAGCAGTTCTTC. The gene calls are TRBV9 and TRBJ2-1, with 14 bases that match TRBD2. CDR3 length: 19 amino acids. In germline, CDR1 is SGDLS, CDR2 YYNGEE. After removal of 0 bases from V and 2 bases from J, the junction contained 7 bases not matched to a gene.

The rearrangement joins TRBV7-9 to TRBJ2-3, with a weak D call TRBD2 (6 bases). The germline gives CDR1 SEHNR, CDR2 FQNEAQ (reference sequence). The ends were cut back, 3 bases at V and 3 bases at J, with 13 bases in the middle. This CDR3 contains 15 residues. The CDR3 loop reads CASSFSGLSTDTQYF. The CDR3 region has the DNA TGTGCCAGCAGCTTCTCGGGACTCTCGACAGATACGCAGTATTTT.

To note about this clone: A junction end diverges from the germline sequence, so it may reflect a read error. V usage is TRBV7-9 and J usage is TRBJ2-6; D is perhaps TRBD1 (5 bases). The V gene's germline CDR1 is SEHNR and CDR2 FQNEAQ (reference sequence). The CDR3 sequence is 19 residues long. Written as DNA, the CDR3 is TGTTCCAGCACCCAGGCGATGTACAGGACCGACTCTGGGGCCAACGTCCTGACTTTC. Translated, it gives CSSTQAMYRTDSGANVLTF.

V usage is TRBV19 and J usage is TRBJ1-6, with D tentatively TRBD1 (6 bases). The CDR3 extends over 17 amino acids. The ends were cut back, 1 base at V and 9 bases at J, with 19 bases in the middle. Germline loops: CDR1 LNHDA, CDR2 SQIVND (reference sequence). The CDR3, as DNA: TGTGCCAGTAGTATAGGGCGAGGGACATCTTGGGGTTCACCCCTCCACTTT. It translates to CASSIGRGTSWGSPLHF. Supplemented by reference TRBV19 and TRBJ1-6, the full variable domain reads DGGITQSPKYLFRKEGQNVTLSCEQNLNHDAMYWYRQDPGQGLRLIYYSQIVNDFQKGDIAEGYSVSREKKESFPLTVTSAQKNPTAFYLCASSIGRGTSWGSPLHFGNGTRLTVT.

The chain uses TRBV30 and TRBJ1-1; D gene unclear. Trimming shortened V by 1 base and J by 10 bases, and 13 bases separated the two germline ends. Germline V gene lookup returns CDR1 GTSNPN and CDR2 SVGIG (reference sequence). CDR3 length equals 12 residues. The DNA for the CDR3 is TGTGCCTGGAGTGCTGCAGGTGGGAGAGCTTTCTTT. Its protein is CAWSAAGGRAFF.

The chain carries TRBV6-1 and TRBJ1-5; a weak D match, TRBD1 (5 bases). Germline V lookup: CDR1 MNHNS, CDR2 SASEGT. This CDR3 spans 14 amino acids. Deletions cut 4 bases from V and 6 bases from J, with 13 bases between. CDR3 bases: TGTGCCAGCAGTGTAACAGGCTTGAGTCAGCCCCAGCATTTT. Translated: CASSVTGLSQPQHF.

As to this clone: Other DNA sequences in the same sample also yield this CDR3. CDR3 coding DNA: TGTGCCAGCTCGTCGAGCTCCTACGAGCAGTACTTC. As protein: CASSSSSYEQYF. The chain carries TRBV18 and TRBJ2-7; D call uncertain. Germline V lookup: CDR1 KGHSH, CDR2 LQKENI. The CDR3 length is 12 residues. Trimming shortened V by 6 bases and J by 0 bases, and 6 bases separated the two germline ends.